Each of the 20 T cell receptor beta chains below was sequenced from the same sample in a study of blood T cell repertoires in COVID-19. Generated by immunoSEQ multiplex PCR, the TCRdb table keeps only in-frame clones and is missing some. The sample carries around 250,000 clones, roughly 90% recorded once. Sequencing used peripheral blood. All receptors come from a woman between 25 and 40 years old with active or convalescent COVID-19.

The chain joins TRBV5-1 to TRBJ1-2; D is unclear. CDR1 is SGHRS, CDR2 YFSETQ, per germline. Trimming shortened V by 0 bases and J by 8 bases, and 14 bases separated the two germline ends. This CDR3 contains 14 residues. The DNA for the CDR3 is TGCGCCAGCAGCTTGGTTGGGGAGCTTGGCGGCTACACCTTC. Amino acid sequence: CASSLVGELGGYTF.

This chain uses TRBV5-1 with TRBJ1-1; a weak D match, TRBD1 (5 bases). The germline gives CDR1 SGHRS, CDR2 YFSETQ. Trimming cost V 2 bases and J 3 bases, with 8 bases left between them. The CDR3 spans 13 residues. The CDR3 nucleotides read TGCGCCAGCAGCTTTCGCAGGGACACTGAAGCTTTCTTT. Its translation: CASSFRRDTEAFF.

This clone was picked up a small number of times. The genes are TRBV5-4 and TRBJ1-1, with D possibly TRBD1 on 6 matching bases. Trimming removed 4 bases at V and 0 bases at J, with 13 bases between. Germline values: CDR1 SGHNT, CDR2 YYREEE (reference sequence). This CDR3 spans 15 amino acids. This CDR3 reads CASSGRGSMNTEAFF. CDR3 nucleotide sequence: TGTGCCAGCAGCGGTAGGGGGAGCATGAACACTGAAGCTTTCTTT.

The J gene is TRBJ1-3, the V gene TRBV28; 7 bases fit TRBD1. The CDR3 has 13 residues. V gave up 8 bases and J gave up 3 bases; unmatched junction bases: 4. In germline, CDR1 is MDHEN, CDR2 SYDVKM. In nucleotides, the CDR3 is TGTGCCAGCTACAGGGGAGGTGGAAACACCATATATTTT. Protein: CASYRGGGNTIYF.

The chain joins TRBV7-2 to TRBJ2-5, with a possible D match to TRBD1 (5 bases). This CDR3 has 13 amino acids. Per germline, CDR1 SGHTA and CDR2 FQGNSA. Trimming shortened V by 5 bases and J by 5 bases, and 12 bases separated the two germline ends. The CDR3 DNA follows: TGTGCCAGCAGCCCCAGGGTTTTTGAGACCCAGTACTTC. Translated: CASSPRVFETQYF.

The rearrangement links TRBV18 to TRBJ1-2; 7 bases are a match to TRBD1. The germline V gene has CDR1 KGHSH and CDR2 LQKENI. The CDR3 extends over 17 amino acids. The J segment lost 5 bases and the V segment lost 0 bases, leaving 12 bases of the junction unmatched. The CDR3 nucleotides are TGTGCCAGCTCACCACCGGCGGCAGGGGGTATAGTATATGGCTACACCTTC. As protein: CASSPPAAGGIVYGYTF. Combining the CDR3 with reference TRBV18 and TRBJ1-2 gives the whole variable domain NAGVMQNPRHLVRRRGQEARLRCSPMKGHSHVYWYRQLPEEGLKFMVYLQKENIIDESGMPKERFSAEFPKEGPSILRIQQVVRGDSAAYFCASSPPAAGGIVYGYTFGSGTRLTVV.

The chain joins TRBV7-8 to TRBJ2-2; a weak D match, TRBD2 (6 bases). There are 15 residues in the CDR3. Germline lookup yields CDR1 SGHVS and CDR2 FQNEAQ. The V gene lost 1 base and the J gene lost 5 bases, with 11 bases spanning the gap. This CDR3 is CASSLGPAGTGELFF. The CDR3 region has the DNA TGTGCCAGCAGCTTAGGGCCCGCGGGGACCGGGGAGCTGTTTTTT. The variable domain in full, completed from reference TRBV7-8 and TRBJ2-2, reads GAGVSQSPRYKVAKRGQDVALRCDPISGHVSLFWYQQALGQGPEFLTYFQNEAQLDKSGLPSDRFFAERPEGSVSTLKIQRTQQEDSAVYLCASSLGPAGTGELFFGEGSRLTVL.

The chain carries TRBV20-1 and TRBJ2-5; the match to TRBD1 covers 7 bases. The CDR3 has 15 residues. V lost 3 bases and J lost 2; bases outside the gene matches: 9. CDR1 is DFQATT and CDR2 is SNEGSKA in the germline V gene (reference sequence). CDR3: CSASTMTGIQETQYF. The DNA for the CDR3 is TGCAGTGCTAGTACAATGACAGGGATACAAGAGACCCAGTACTTC.

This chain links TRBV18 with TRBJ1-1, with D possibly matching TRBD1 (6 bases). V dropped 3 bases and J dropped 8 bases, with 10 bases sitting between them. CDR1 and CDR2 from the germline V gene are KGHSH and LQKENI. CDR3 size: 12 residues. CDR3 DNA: TGTGCCAGCTCACCCACAGGGCGGGAAGCTTTCTTT. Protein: CASSPTGREAFF. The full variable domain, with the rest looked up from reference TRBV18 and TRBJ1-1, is NAGVMQNPRHLVRRRGQEARLRCSPMKGHSHVYWYRQLPEEGLKFMVYLQKENIIDESGMPKERFSAEFPKEGPSILRIQQVVRGDSAAYFCASSPTGREAFFGQGTRLTVV.

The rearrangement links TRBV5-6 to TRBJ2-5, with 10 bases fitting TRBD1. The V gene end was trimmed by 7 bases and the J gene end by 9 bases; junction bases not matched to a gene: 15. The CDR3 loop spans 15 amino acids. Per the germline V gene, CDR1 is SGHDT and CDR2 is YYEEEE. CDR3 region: CASVDGTGVNGSQYF. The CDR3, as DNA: TGTGCCAGCGTAGACGGGACAGGGGTTAATGGGTCCCAGTACTTC.

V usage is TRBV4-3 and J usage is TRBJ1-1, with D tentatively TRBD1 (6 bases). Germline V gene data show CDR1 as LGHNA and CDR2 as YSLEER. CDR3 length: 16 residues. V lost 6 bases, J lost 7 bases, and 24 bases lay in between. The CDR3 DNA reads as TGCGCCAGCAGAGAGGGACACCCCTGCGAATACTGTGAAGCTTTCTTT. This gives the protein CASREGHPCEYCEAFF.

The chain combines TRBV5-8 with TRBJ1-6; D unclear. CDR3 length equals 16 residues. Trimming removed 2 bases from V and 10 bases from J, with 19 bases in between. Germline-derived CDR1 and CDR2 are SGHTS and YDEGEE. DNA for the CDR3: TGTGCCAGCAGCTTAGAACGGGATCCGACGGGGTCACCCCTCCACTTT. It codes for CASSLERDPTGSPLHF. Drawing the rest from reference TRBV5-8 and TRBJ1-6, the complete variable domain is EAGVTQSPTHLIKTRGQQATLRCSPISGHTSVYWYQQALGLGLQFLLWYDEGEERNRGNFPPRFSGRQFPNYSSELNVNALELEDSALYLCASSLERDPTGSPLHFGNGTRLTVT.

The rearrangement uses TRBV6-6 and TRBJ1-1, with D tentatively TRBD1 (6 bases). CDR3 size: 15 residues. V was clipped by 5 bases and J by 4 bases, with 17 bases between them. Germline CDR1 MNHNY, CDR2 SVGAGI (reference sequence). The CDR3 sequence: CASSLTGSTSTEAFF. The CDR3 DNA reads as TGTGCCAGCAGTCTCACAGGGTCGACGAGCACTGAAGCTTTCTTT.

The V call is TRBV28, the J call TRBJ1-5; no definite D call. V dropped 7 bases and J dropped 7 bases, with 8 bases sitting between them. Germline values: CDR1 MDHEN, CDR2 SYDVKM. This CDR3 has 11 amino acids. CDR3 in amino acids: CASTRGQPQHF. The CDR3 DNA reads TGTGCCAGCACCAGAGGCCAGCCCCAGCATTTT. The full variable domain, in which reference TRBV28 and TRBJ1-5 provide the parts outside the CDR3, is DVKVTQSSRYLVKRTGEKVFLECVQDMDHENMFWYRQDPGLGLRLIYFSYDVKMKEKGDIPEGYSVSREKKERFSLILESASTNQTSMYLCASTRGQPQHFGDGTRLSIL.

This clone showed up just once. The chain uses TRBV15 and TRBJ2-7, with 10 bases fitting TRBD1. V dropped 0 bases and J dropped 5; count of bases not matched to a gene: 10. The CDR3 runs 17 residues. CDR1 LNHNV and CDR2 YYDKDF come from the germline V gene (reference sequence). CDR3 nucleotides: TGTGCCACCAGCAGAGAAGGAGGGAGGGGACAGGGGAACGAGCAGTACTTC. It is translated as CATSREGGRGQGNEQYF. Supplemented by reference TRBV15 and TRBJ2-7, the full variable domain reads DAMVIQNPRYQVTQFGKPVTLSCSQTLNHNVMYWYQQKSSQAPKLLFHYYDKDFNNEADTPDNFQSRRPNTSFCFLDIRSPGLGDTAMYLCATSREGGRGQGNEQYFGPGTRLTVT.

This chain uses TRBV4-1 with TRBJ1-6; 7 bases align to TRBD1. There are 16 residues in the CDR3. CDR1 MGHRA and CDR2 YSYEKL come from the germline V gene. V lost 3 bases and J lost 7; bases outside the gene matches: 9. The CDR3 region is CASSQDPGQPNSPLHF. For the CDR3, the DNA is TGCGCCAGCAGCCAGGACCCGGGACAGCCAAATTCACCCCTCCACTTT.

CDR3 residues: CASSPLGQTTTNEKLFF. CDR3 bases: TGTGCCAGCTCACCTCTAGGACAGACCACAACTAATGAAAAACTGTTTTTT. This chain links TRBV18 with TRBJ1-4; maybe TRBD1 (6 bases). The V end was cut by 3 bases, the J end by 0 bases, with 14 bases between. Per germline, CDR1 KGHSH and CDR2 LQKENI. The CDR3 loop spans 17 amino acids.

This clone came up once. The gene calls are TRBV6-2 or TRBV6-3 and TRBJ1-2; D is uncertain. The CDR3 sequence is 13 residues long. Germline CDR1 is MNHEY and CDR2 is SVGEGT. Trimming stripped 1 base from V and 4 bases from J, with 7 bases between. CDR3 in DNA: TGTGCCAGCAGTTACTTGGCGGCCTATGGCTACACCTTC. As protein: CASSYLAAYGYTF.

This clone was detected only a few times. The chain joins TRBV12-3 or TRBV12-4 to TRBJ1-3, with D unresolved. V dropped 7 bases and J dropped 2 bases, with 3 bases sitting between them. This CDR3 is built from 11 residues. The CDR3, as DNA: TGTGCCAGCACTGCTGGAAACACCATATATTTT. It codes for CASTAGNTIYF.

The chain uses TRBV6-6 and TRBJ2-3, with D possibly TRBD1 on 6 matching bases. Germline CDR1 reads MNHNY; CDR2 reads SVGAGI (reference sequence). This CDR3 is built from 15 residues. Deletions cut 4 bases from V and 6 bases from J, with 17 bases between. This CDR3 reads CASSSRVRGSDTQYF. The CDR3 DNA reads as TGTGCCAGCAGTTCCCGGGTAAGGGGGAGCGATACGCAGTATTTT.